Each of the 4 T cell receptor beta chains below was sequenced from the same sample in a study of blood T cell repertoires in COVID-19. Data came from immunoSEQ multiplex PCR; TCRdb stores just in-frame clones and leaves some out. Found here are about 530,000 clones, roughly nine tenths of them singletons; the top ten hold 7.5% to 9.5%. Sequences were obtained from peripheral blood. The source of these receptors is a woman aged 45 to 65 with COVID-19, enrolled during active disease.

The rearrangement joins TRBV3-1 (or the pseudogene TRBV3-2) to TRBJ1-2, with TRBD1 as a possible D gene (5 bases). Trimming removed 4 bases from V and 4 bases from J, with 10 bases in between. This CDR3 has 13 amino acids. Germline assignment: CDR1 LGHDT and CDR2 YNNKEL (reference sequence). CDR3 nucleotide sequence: TGTGCCAGCAGCCCGCAGGGCTTCTATGGCTACACCTTC. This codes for CASSPQGFYGYTF.

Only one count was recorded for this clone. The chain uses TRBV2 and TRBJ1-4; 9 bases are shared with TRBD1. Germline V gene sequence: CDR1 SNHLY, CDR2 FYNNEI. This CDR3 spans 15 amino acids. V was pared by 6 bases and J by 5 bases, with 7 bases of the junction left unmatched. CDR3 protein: CASSRDRALNEKLFF. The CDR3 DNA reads TGTGCCAGCAGCCGGGACAGGGCGTTAAATGAAAAACTGTTTTTT.

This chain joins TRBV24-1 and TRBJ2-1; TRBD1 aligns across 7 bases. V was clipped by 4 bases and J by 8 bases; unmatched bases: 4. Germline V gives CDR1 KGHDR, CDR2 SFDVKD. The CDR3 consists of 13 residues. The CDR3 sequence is CATSETGSYEQFF. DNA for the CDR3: TGTGCCACCAGTGAGACAGGGTCGTATGAGCAGTTCTTC.

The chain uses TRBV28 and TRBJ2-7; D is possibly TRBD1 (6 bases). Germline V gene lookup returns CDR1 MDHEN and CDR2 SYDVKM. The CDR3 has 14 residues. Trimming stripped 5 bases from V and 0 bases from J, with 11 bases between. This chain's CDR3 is CASSPHRDSYEQYF. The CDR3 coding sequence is TGTGCCAGCAGTCCCCACAGGGACTCCTACGAGCAGTACTTC.